These T cell receptor beta chains were read from a single sample in a study of blood T cell repertoires in COVID-19. Only in-frame clones appear in the TCRdb table, and some are missing; sequencing was by immunoSEQ multiplex PCR. The profile shows around 150,000 clones, over 65% of them singletons. Input material: peripheral blood. The origin of the receptors is a woman of 80 years or more with active or convalescent COVID-19. Both conserved end residues are part of each CDR3. D genes are given only for firm matches. Clone size is stated in some rows and not others, as once, few, many or a class when expanded.

V gene: TRBV7-2; D gene: TRBD1; J gene: TRBJ1-4; clone size: -; CDR3 protein: CASSRQGASEKLFF; CDR3 DNA: TGTGCCAGCAGTAGACAGGGGGCAAGTGAAAAACTGTTTTTT
V gene: TRBV19; D gene: TRBD1; J gene: TRBJ2-5; clone size: -; CDR3 protein: CASSIAGQGARLGTQYF; CDR3 DNA: TGTGCCAGTAGTATAGCTGGGCAGGGGGCCCGTCTCGGGACCCAGTACTTC
V gene: TRBV5-4; D gene: -; J gene: TRBJ2-1; clone size: few; CDR3 protein: CASSLEKLGGGVLNEQFF; CDR3 DNA: TGTGCCAGCAGCTTGGAAAAATTGGGGGGAGGTGTTCTGAATGAGCAGTTCTTC
V gene: TRBV7-8; D gene: -; J gene: TRBJ2-7; clone size: -; CDR3 protein: CASSLAGASRYEQYF; CDR3 DNA: TGTGCCAGCAGCTTAGCGGGGGCCTCTCGCTACGAGCAGTACTTC
V gene: TRBV7-3; D gene: TRBD1; J gene: TRBJ1-1; clone size: -; CDR3 protein: CASSSGQELNTEAFF; CDR3 DNA: TGTGCCAGCAGCTCGGGACAGGAACTGAACACTGAAGCTTTCTTT
V gene: TRBV7-2; D gene: -; J gene: TRBJ2-5; clone size: -; CDR3 protein: CASSPFRTAQETQYF; CDR3 DNA: TGTGCCAGCAGCCCATTTCGGACAGCCCAAGAGACCCAGTACTTC
V gene: TRBV11-2; D gene: TRBD1; J gene: TRBJ2-5; clone size: -; CDR3 protein: CASGLRTGPETQYF; CDR3 DNA: TGTGCCAGCGGACTTAGGACAGGGCCCGAGACCCAGTACTTC
V gene: TRBV10-3; D gene: TRBD1; J gene: TRBJ1-5; clone size: -; CDR3 protein: CAISVGQGEQPQHF; CDR3 DNA: TGTGCCATCAGTGTTGGACAGGGAGAACAGCCCCAGCATTTT
V gene: TRBV19; D gene: -; J gene: TRBJ1-2; clone size: -; CDR3 protein: CASSRGLPYGYTF; CDR3 DNA: TGTGCCAGTAGTAGAGGCCTCCCCTATGGCTACACCTTC
V gene: TRBV18; D gene: -; J gene: TRBJ1-1; clone size: many; CDR3 protein: CASSLQGEAFF; CDR3 DNA: TGTGCCAGCTCCTTACAGGGTGAAGCTTTCTTT
V gene: TRBV5-1; D gene: -; J gene: TRBJ2-1; clone size: -; CDR3 protein: CASSFPGGSGGNEQFF; CDR3 DNA: TGCGCCAGCAGCTTCCCTGGGGGTAGCGGTGGCAATGAGCAGTTCTTC
V gene: TRBV7-9; D gene: TRBD1; J gene: TRBJ2-3; clone size: -; CDR3 protein: CASSLDSTGWADTQYF; CDR3 DNA: TGTGCCAGCAGCTTAGACTCGACAGGGTGGGCAGATACGCAGTATTTT
V gene: TRBV7-3; D gene: -; J gene: TRBJ1-1; clone size: -; CDR3 protein: CASSLMGAGTEAFF; CDR3 DNA: TGTGCCAGCAGCTTAATGGGGGCTGGCACTGAAGCTTTCTTT
V gene: TRBV18; D gene: TRBD1; J gene: TRBJ1-5; clone size: -; CDR3 protein: CASSEDRGVQPQHF; CDR3 DNA: TGTGCCAGCTCAGAAGACAGGGGGGTTCAGCCCCAGCATTTT
V gene: TRBV29-1; D gene: -; J gene: TRBJ2-7; clone size: few; CDR3 protein: CSASPGNPYEQYF; CDR3 DNA: TGCAGCGCGAGTCCGGGAAACCCCTACGAGCAGTACTTC
V gene: TRBV30; D gene: -; J gene: TRBJ1-2; clone size: -; CDR3 protein: CAWSVPVGRPYYGYTF; CDR3 DNA: TGTGCCTGGAGTGTACCGGTGGGGAGGCCTTACTATGGCTACACCTTC
V gene: TRBV4-1; D gene: TRBD1; J gene: TRBJ2-2; clone size: -; CDR3 protein: CASSQEQGARTGELFF; CDR3 DNA: TGCGCCAGCAGCCAAGAACAGGGGGCGCGCACCGGGGAGCTGTTTTTT
V gene: TRBV19; D gene: TRBD2; J gene: TRBJ2-2; clone size: few; CDR3 protein: CASSISSGGANAGELFF; CDR3 DNA: TGTGCCAGTAGTATTTCTTCCGGGGGGGCGAACGCCGGGGAGCTGTTTTTT
V gene: TRBV27; D gene: TRBD1; J gene: TRBJ1-2; clone size: -; CDR3 protein: CASQRQGMYGYTF; CDR3 DNA: TGTGCCAGCCAACGACAGGGGATGTATGGCTACACCTTC
V gene: TRBV5-6; D gene: -; J gene: TRBJ2-7; clone size: few; CDR3 protein: CASSFRGLGPYEQYF; CDR3 DNA: TGTGCCAGCAGCTTCAGGGGTCTAGGGCCCTACGAGCAGTACTTC
V gene: TRBV19; D gene: TRBD1; J gene: TRBJ2-3; clone size: once; CDR3 protein: CASSTTGTADTQYF; CDR3 DNA: TGTGCCAGTAGTACCACCGGGACAGCCGATACGCAGTATTTT
V gene: TRBV7-8; D gene: -; J gene: TRBJ2-3; clone size: -; CDR3 protein: CASKKMGGSITDTQYF; CDR3 DNA: TGTGCCAGCAAAAAAATGGGGGGAAGTATTACAGATACGCAGTATTTT
V gene: TRBV7-6; D gene: -; J gene: TRBJ1-1; clone size: -; CDR3 protein: CASSLGSGTEAFF; CDR3 DNA: TGTGCCAGCAGCTTAGGTAGCGGCACTGAAGCTTTCTTT
V gene: TRBV2; D gene: -; J gene: TRBJ1-1; clone size: once; CDR3 protein: CASSEADGWEAFF; CDR3 DNA: TGTGCCAGCAGTGAAGCTGACGGGTGGGAAGCTTTCTTT
V gene: TRBV6-5; D gene: -; J gene: TRBJ1-2; clone size: -; CDR3 protein: CASSHPGDANYGYTF; CDR3 DNA: TGTGCCAGCAGTCACCCAGGGGACGCTAACTATGGCTACACCTTC
V gene: TRBV11-2; D gene: -; J gene: TRBJ2-5; clone size: few; CDR3 protein: CASRLQPTQETQYF; CDR3 DNA: TGTGCCAGCAGGTTACAGCCGACACAAGAGACCCAGTACTTC
V gene: TRBV6-1; D gene: -; J gene: TRBJ1-4; clone size: -; CDR3 protein: CASSESPSGPVTEKLFF; CDR3 DNA: TGTGCCAGCAGTGAATCCCCTTCAGGTCCTGTTACGGAAAAACTGTTTTTT
V gene: TRBV11-2; D gene: -; J gene: TRBJ1-2; clone size: few; CDR3 protein: CASSLGYRGSYGYTF; CDR3 DNA: TGTGCCAGCAGTCTAGGTTACCGGGGTTCCTATGGCTACACCTTC
V gene: TRBV5-4; D gene: TRBD1; J gene: TRBJ1-4; clone size: -; CDR3 protein: CASSAVTGGREKLFF; CDR3 DNA: TGTGCCAGCAGCGCGGTGACAGGGGGGCGGGAAAAACTGTTTTTT
V gene: TRBV4-1; D gene: -; J gene: TRBJ2-1; clone size: -; CDR3 protein: CASSQDVSRVWEQFF; CDR3 DNA: TGCGCCAGCAGCCAAGATGTTAGCAGGGTATGGGAGCAGTTCTTC
V gene: TRBV3-1/TRBV3-2; D gene: -; J gene: TRBJ2-7; clone size: -; CDR3 protein: CASSQDLLLSSYEQYF; CDR3 DNA: TGTGCCAGCAGCCAAGATCTATTACTGAGCTCCTACGAGCAGTACTTC
V gene: TRBV19; D gene: TRBD1; J gene: TRBJ1-5; clone size: -; CDR3 protein: CASSPFTGTGINQPQHF; CDR3 DNA: TGTGCCAGTAGTCCCTTTACCGGGACAGGGATCAATCAGCCCCAGCATTTT
V gene: TRBV5-4; D gene: -; J gene: TRBJ2-5; clone size: few; CDR3 protein: CASSLIRETQYF; CDR3 DNA: TGTGCCAGCAGCTTGATTCGGGAGACCCAGTACTTC
V gene: TRBV19; D gene: TRBD1; J gene: TRBJ1-6; clone size: -; CDR3 protein: CASRQGAVSYNSPLHF; CDR3 DNA: TGTGCCAGTCGACAGGGGGCCGTCTCCTATAATTCACCCCTCCACTTT
V gene: TRBV5-4; D gene: -; J gene: TRBJ2-3; clone size: -; CDR3 protein: CASSLGSGVTDTQYF; CDR3 DNA: TGTGCCAGCAGCTTGGGTTCGGGAGTCACAGATACGCAGTATTTT
V gene: TRBV6-6; D gene: -; J gene: TRBJ2-7; clone size: -; CDR3 protein: CASSRLGGVKSEQYF; CDR3 DNA: TGTGCCAGCAGCCGCCTCGGCGGGGTGAAAAGCGAGCAGTACTTC
V gene: TRBV5-4; D gene: TRBD1; J gene: TRBJ1-1; clone size: -; CDR3 protein: CASSRTGTVYNTEAFF; CDR3 DNA: TGTGCCAGCAGCCGTACCGGGACAGTTTATAACACTGAAGCTTTCTTT
V gene: TRBV10-1; D gene: -; J gene: TRBJ1-1; clone size: -; CDR3 protein: CASSSNLNTEAFF; CDR3 DNA: TGCGCCAGCAGTTCTAACTTGAACACTGAAGCTTTCTTT
V gene: TRBV6-5; D gene: TRBD1; J gene: TRBJ1-5; clone size: -; CDR3 protein: CASSDDPGQGQPQHF; CDR3 DNA: TGTGCCAGCAGCGACGATCCGGGACAGGGGCAGCCCCAGCATTTT
V gene: TRBV30; D gene: TRBD1; J gene: TRBJ1-2; clone size: -; CDR3 protein: CAWSVTGTGHYGYTF; CDR3 DNA: TGTGCCTGGAGTGTCACAGGGACAGGGCACTATGGCTACACCTTC
V gene: TRBV6-5; D gene: -; J gene: TRBJ2-3; clone size: -; CDR3 protein: CATSTKTIPDTQYF; CDR3 DNA: TGTGCCACTTCGACTAAAACGATTCCAGATACGCAGTATTTT
V gene: TRBV7-9; D gene: TRBD1; J gene: TRBJ2-7; clone size: few; CDR3 protein: CASSGRQGATYEQYF; CDR3 DNA: TGTGCCAGCAGCGGACGACAGGGGGCCACCTACGAGCAGTACTTC
V gene: TRBV20-1; D gene: -; J gene: TRBJ2-7; clone size: -; CDR3 protein: CSAAGTYEQYF; CDR3 DNA: TGCAGTGCTGCAGGGACTTACGAGCAGTACTTC